The 21 T cell receptor beta chains below all came from one sample that was sequenced in a study of cytomegalovirus exposure and HLA in healthy donors. Primers: 60 Vbeta forward and 13 Jbeta reverse. Produced via immunoSEQ multiplex PCR; TCRdb's table is partial and in-frame only. The sample includes 130,000 or so clones, less than 85% of them seen just once. The sample consisted of PBMCs. The receptor set was obtained from a woman between 35 and 50 years old in good health and CMV-seropositive.

The J gene is TRBJ1-1, the V gene TRBV9; no clear D gene. Trimming stripped 1 base from V and 4 bases from J, with 8 bases between. The CDR3 has 13 residues. In germline, CDR1 is SGDLS, CDR2 YYNGEE. CDR3 DNA sequence: TGTGCCAGCAGCGTAATCTCAGGCACTGAAGCTTTCTTT. Translation: CASSVISGTEAFF.

This chain connects TRBV19 to TRBJ2-5; D unresolved. With the DNA end fitting TRBJ2-7 better, the J assignment may be wrong. CDR1 is LNHDA and CDR2 is SQIVND in the germline V gene (reference sequence). The CDR3 has 12 amino acids. CDR3 DNA: TGTGCCAGTAGTAAGAACGCGTACGAGCAGTACTTC. It translates to CASSKNAYEQYF.

This chain links TRBV5-1 with TRBJ2-7, with D tentatively TRBD1 (5 bases). CDR1 and CDR2 from the germline V gene are SGHRS and YFSETQ. The length of the CDR3 is 15 residues. The V gene lost 1 base and the J gene lost 2 bases, with 13 bases spanning the gap. The DNA of the CDR3 is TGCGCCAGCAGCTTGAGGTTCGACAGAACCTACGAGCAGTACTTC. This encodes CASSLRFDRTYEQYF. The whole variable domain, remainder taken from reference TRBV5-1 and TRBJ2-7, is KAGVTQTPRYLIKTRGQQVTLSCSPISGHRSVSWYQQTPGQGLQFLFEYFSETQRNKGNFPGRFSGRQFSNSRSEMNVSTLELGDSALYLCASSLRFDRTYEQYFGPGTRLTVT.

This chain links TRBV6-5 with TRBJ1-1; perhaps TRBD1 as D (6 bases). The germline V and J ends were trimmed by 0 bases and 4 bases, with 15 bases remaining between them. Per germline, CDR1 MNHEY and CDR2 SVGAGI. The CDR3 length is 16 residues. The CDR3 bases are TGTGCCAGCAGTTACTCCGGGACATCGATGAGCACTGAAGCTTTCTTT. This codes for CASSYSGTSMSTEAFF.

The rearrangement links TRBV2 to TRBJ1-5; a possible D gene is TRBD1 (6 bases). The CDR3 contains 16 residues. Trimming stripped 1 base from V and 1 base from J, with 11 bases between. Germline V gene sequence: CDR1 SNHLY, CDR2 FYNNEI. The CDR3 DNA is TGTGCCAGCAGTGAAGACAGGGTAAACAGCAATCAGCCCCAGCATTTT. Its translation: CASSEDRVNSNQPQHF.

The chain has TRBV5-1 and TRBJ1-1, with a tentative D call TRBD1 (5 bases). The CDR3 covers 14 residues. V was clipped by 0 bases and J by 6 bases, with 12 bases between them. CDR1 is SGHRS and CDR2 is YFSETQ in the germline V gene. The CDR3 DNA reads TGCGCCAGCAGCTTGGATTGGGGGGGAGCTGAAGCTTTCTTT. It codes for CASSLDWGGAEAFF. Supplemented by reference TRBV5-1 and TRBJ1-1, the full variable domain reads KAGVTQTPRYLIKTRGQQVTLSCSPISGHRSVSWYQQTPGQGLQFLFEYFSETQRNKGNFPGRFSGRQFSNSRSEMNVSTLELGDSALYLCASSLDWGGAEAFFGQGTRLTVV.

This clone was counted only a few times. The V gene is TRBV2, the J gene TRBJ1-1; no clear D. Trimming took off 8 bases at V and 6 bases at J, with 10 bases between the two ends. Per germline, CDR1 SNHLY and CDR2 FYNNEI. This CDR3 region has 11 residues. DNA of the CDR3: TGTGCCAGCGATGGGAGAGCTGAAGCTTTCTTT. Its protein is CASDGRAEAFF.

The chain is built from TRBV25-1 and TRBJ1-6, with 7 bases that match TRBD1. V shed 6 bases, J shed 7 bases, and the junction held 9 bases outside the gene matches. CDR3 length: 15 residues. From germline, CDR1 is MGHDK and CDR2 SYGVNS. The CDR3 region is CASSPEGARNSPLHF. The CDR3 DNA is TGTGCCAGCAGCCCCGAGGGGGCGCGGAATTCACCCCTCCACTTT.

The chain has TRBV28 and TRBJ1-6; D is possibly TRBD1 (5 bases). From germline, CDR1 is MDHEN and CDR2 SYDVKM. Trimming removed 7 bases from V and 13 bases from J, with 14 bases in between. This CDR3 region has 12 residues. As DNA, the CDR3 is TGTGCCAGCACCCCACAGCAGGGCCCCCTCCACTTT. It specifies CASTPQQGPLHF. Based on the CDR3 plus reference TRBV28 and TRBJ1-6, the full variable domain is DVKVTQSSRYLVKRTGEKVFLECVQDMDHENMFWYRQDPGLGLRLIYFSYDVKMKEKGDIPEGYSVSREKKERFSLILESASTNQTSMYLCASTPQQGPLHFGNGTRLTVT.

The genes are TRBV27 and TRBJ1-1; D remains ambiguous. CDR3 length equals 13 residues. The germline V gene encodes CDR1 MNHEY and CDR2 SMNVEV (reference sequence). V was cut by 3 bases and J by 1 base, with 6 bases left in between. The CDR3 coding sequence is TGTGCCAGCAGTTTTCGGGGGAACACTGAAGCTTTCTTT. It yields the protein CASSFRGNTEAFF.

The table lists this clone with a count of one. The V gene is TRBV7-3, the J gene TRBJ2-3; TRBD1 might be the D (6 bases). The CDR3 has 18 amino acids. Trimming took 6 bases from V and 2 from J, leaving 24 bases between them. The germline gives CDR1 SGHTA, CDR2 FQGTGA. CDR3 in amino acids: CASSPLWGRVKDTDTQYF. Here the CDR3 DNA reads TGTGCCAGCAGTCCGCTGTGGGGGCGCGTAAAGGACACAGATACGCAGTATTTT.

J is TRBJ1-2 and V is TRBV6-8; 9 bases are shared with TRBD1. V lost 2 bases, J lost 4 bases, and 2 bases stayed unmatched. The length of the CDR3 is 14 residues. The germline gives CDR1 MNHGY, CDR2 SAAAGT. The CDR3 region is CASSYGQGFYGYTF. The DNA of the CDR3 is TGTGCCAGCAGTTACGGACAGGGGTTCTATGGCTACACCTTC.

The V gene is TRBV2, the J gene TRBJ1-1; D gene ambiguous. The germline CDR1 and CDR2 sequences are SNHLY and FYNNEI. This CDR3 has 12 residues. V was trimmed by 6 bases and J by 7 bases, leaving 12 bases between them. CDR3 sequence (DNA): TGTGCCAGCAGGGCAGCGGGCGGTGAAGCTTTCTTT. Encoded protein: CASRAAGGEAFF.

J is TRBJ2-7 and V is TRBV5-5; 7 positions match TRBD2. Germline CDR1 and CDR2: SGHKS and YYEKEE (reference sequence). This CDR3 contains 14 residues. V lost 0 bases and J lost 3; bases outside the gene matches: 3. As DNA, the CDR3 is TGTGCCAGCAGCTTGGCGGGGGGTATCTACGAGCAGTACTTC. Its protein is CASSLAGGIYEQYF.

The genes are TRBV2 and TRBJ1-2, with D perhaps matching TRBD1 (6 bases). CDR1 and CDR2 (germline): SNHLY, FYNNEI. Deletions cut 2 bases from V and 4 bases from J, with 11 bases between. This CDR3 region has 14 residues. In DNA form, the CDR3 reads TGTGCCAGCAGTGAAAGGGGGACGAGCTATGGCTACACCTTC. As protein: CASSERGTSYGYTF. The whole variable domain, filled in from reference TRBV2 and TRBJ1-2, reads EPEVTQTPSHQVTQMGQEVILRCVPISNHLYFYWYRQILGQKVEFLVSFYNNEISEKSEIFDDQFSVERPDGSNFTLKIRSTKLEDSAMYFCASSERGTSYGYTFGSGTRLTVV.

The chain links TRBV19 to TRBJ1-1, with TRBD1 identical over 8 bases. Per the germline V gene, CDR1 is LNHDA and CDR2 is SQIVND (reference sequence). The length of the CDR3 is 15 residues. Germline trimming cut 4 bases from V and 3 bases from J; bases unmatched to any gene: 7. CDR3 sequence reads: CASSTRGRGDTEAFF. The CDR3 DNA is TGTGCCAGTAGTACCAGGGGGCGCGGGGACACTGAAGCTTTCTTT.

The rearrangement uses TRBV30 and TRBJ1-1; the D gene is possibly TRBD1 (5 bases). Germline V gives CDR1 GTSNPN, CDR2 SVGIG (reference sequence). This CDR3 has 13 residues. With 4 bases removed from V and 1 base from J, the gap between germline ends came to 10 bases. DNA of the CDR3: TGTGCCTGGACGGGGGATAGGAACACTGAAGCTTTCTTT. Protein product: CAWTGDRNTEAFF.

This chain links TRBV11-1 with TRBJ2-5; D perhaps matches TRBD2 (6 bases). Trimming took off 2 bases at V and 4 bases at J, with 17 bases between the two ends. Germline CDR1 is SGHAT and CDR2 is FQDESV (reference sequence). The CDR3 extends over 16 amino acids. CDR3 sequence: CASSLSGLGGAETQYF. Here the CDR3 DNA reads TGTGCCAGCAGCTTATCGGGCTTGGGCGGGGCAGAGACCCAGTACTTC.

V is TRBV18 and J is TRBJ2-1; tentative D call: TRBD2 (5 bases). The germline V gene has CDR1 KGHSH and CDR2 LQKENI. This CDR3 contains 15 residues. V lost 0 bases to trimming and J lost 6 bases, with 12 bases between them. The CDR3 DNA reads TGTGCCAGCTCACCACCCTCCAGAGCGGCCAATGAGCAGTTCTTC. Residues: CASSPPSRAANEQFF.

V gene TRBV5-1 combines with J gene TRBJ2-3; tentative D call: TRBD2 (5 bases). CDR1 and CDR2 (germline): SGHRS, YFSETQ. V was clipped by 4 bases and J by 4 bases, with 25 bases between them. The CDR3 runs to 18 residues. The CDR3 here is CASSGLAIEGVLPDTQYF. The CDR3 DNA reads TGCGCCAGCAGCGGCCTAGCAATAGAGGGAGTGCTGCCAGATACGCAGTATTTT. Full variable domain (missing parts from reference TRBV5-1 and TRBJ2-3): KAGVTQTPRYLIKTRGQQVTLSCSPISGHRSVSWYQQTPGQGLQFLFEYFSETQRNKGNFPGRFSGRQFSNSRSEMNVSTLELGDSALYLCASSGLAIEGVLPDTQYFGPGTRLTVL.

This chain links TRBV29-1 with TRBJ2-4, with 7 bases lining up with TRBD2. The CDR3 length is 15 residues. From germline, CDR1 is SQVTM and CDR2 ANQGSEA. With V trimmed by 3 bases and J by 2 bases, 7 bases remained unmatched. The CDR3 is CSVEGGSLPKNIQYF. CDR3 sequence (DNA): TGCAGCGTTGAGGGCGGGAGCCTCCCCAAAAACATTCAGTACTTC.